The entry below describes one T cell receptor beta chain. Its antigen is unidentified. A junction end diverges from the germline sequence, so it may reflect a read error. This sample is drawn from a study of tumor-infiltrating lymphocytes in primary liver carcinoma. Study-level information: The study enrolled male and female patients aged 30 to 69 years. Findings and caveats of the study: Tumor-blood pairs (like tumor-adjacent pairs) overlapped less than tumor region pairs did.

A constant-region primer primed TCR beta cDNA synthesis from roughly 500 ng of total RNA. Sequencing libraries for TCR beta derived from three nested multiplex PCR rounds that used slightly modified ARM-PCR. From the multiplex PCR reads, TCRdb called clonotypes with MiXCR, one entry per CDR3 protein. This sample carries tens of thousands of distinct CDR3 sequences, just under 75% of them seen once, and the ten largest clones take around 15%. Each 20-30 mg portion of unsorted bulk tissue served as the source for co-extraction of RNA and DNA. None of the patients had received treatment, and all had chronic HBV infection. The receptor was derived from a man aged 40-49 years with primary liver carcinoma and hepatitis B virus infection. Specimen: liver tumor tissue from sampling region 4. Subset in this sample: tumor region T4, right-lateral pole.

The CDR3 spells CASSGTGVWTGAFF. Here the CDR3 DNA reads TGTGCCAGTAGTGGGACAGGGGTATGGACTGGAGCTTTCTTT. The V and J genes are TRBV6-6 and TRBJ1-1, with TRBD1 identical over 10 bases. This CDR3 has 14 amino acids. The germline V gene has CDR1 MNHNY and CDR2 SVGAGI (reference sequence).